The 26 T cell receptor beta chains in this list originate from one sample, sequenced in a study of blood T cell repertoires in COVID-19. Sequenced by immunoSEQ multiplex PCR; TCRdb stores in-frame clones only, minus some. The data contain some 250,000 clones, more than 75% of them singletons. Sequenced sample: peripheral blood. The receptors were gathered from a woman aged 55-70 years with COVID-19, enrolled during active disease.

This chain links TRBV4-2 with TRBJ1-4, with D perhaps TRBD1 (5 bases). Trimming removed 4 bases at V and 2 bases at J, with 14 bases between. The CDR3 contains 16 residues. CDR1 is LGHNA and CDR2 is YNFKEQ in the germline V gene. CDR3 bases: TGTGCCAGCAGCCGCCGATCGGGGGGGACTAATGAAAAACTGTTTTTT. It encodes CASSRRSGGTNEKLFF.

J is TRBJ2-7 and V is TRBV28, with 15 bases matching TRBD2. The CDR3 contains 14 residues. The germline gives CDR1 MDHEN, CDR2 SYDVKM. V lost 9 bases and J lost 3; bases outside the gene matches: 3. CDR3 protein: CARGLAGGDYEQYF. CDR3 in DNA: TGTGCCAGGGGACTAGCGGGGGGCGACTACGAGCAGTACTTC.

The chain combines TRBV28 with TRBJ2-3, with TRBD2 identical over 14 bases. Trimming at V came to 1 base and at J to 4 bases, leaving 10 bases not matched to a gene. The CDR3 runs to 19 residues. The germline V gene encodes CDR1 MDHEN and CDR2 SYDVKM. The CDR3 coding sequence is TGTGCCAGCAGTTTATTTCGGGGGACTAGCGGGAGTCGTCCAGATACGCAGTATTTT. Its translation is CASSLFRGTSGSRPDTQYF.

This sequence joins TRBV9 and TRBJ2-2, with 7 nucleotides matching TRBD1. The germline V gene has CDR1 SGDLS and CDR2 YYNGEE. J gave up 5 bases and V 5 bases, and 6 bases lay outside the gene matches. This CDR3 is built from 14 residues. The CDR3 spells CASSWSGGTGELFF. CDR3 DNA sequence: TGTGCCAGCAGTTGGTCAGGGGGAACCGGGGAGCTGTTTTTT.

This sequence joins TRBV27 and TRBJ1-2; 10 bases fit TRBD1. CDR1 is MNHEY, CDR2 SMNVEV, per germline (reference sequence). V lost 6 bases and J lost 2; bases outside the gene matches: 9. The CDR3 spans 16 residues. The CDR3 coding sequence is TGTGCCAGCAGCCCCTCAAGGACAGGGGGGAACTATGGCTACACCTTC. The encoded protein is CASSPSRTGGNYGYTF.

V gene TRBV18 combines with J gene TRBJ2-5; TRBD1 matches 9 bases. The germline V gene has CDR1 KGHSH and CDR2 LQKENI. V lost 2 bases to trimming and J lost 3 bases; unmatched junction nucleotides: 4. The CDR3 spans 15 residues. The CDR3 nucleotides read TGTGCCAGCTCACCAGTACAGGGGGCTGAAGAGACCCAGTACTTC. Translating it yields CASSPVQGAEETQYF.

This clone was observed once. Additional DNA sequences in this sample encode the identical CDR3. The V and J genes are TRBV6-5 and TRBJ2-2; D is unresolved. CDR1 and CDR2 (germline): MNHEY, SVGAGI. The CDR3 is 13 residues long. The V and J ends lost 6 bases and 4 bases respectively, with 9 bases between them. The CDR3 loop is CASRTSGTGELFF. The CDR3 DNA reads TGTGCCAGCAGAACATCGGGCACCGGGGAGCTGTTTTTT.

The CDR3 reads CSVVTGEAQPQHF. CDR3 in DNA: TGCAGCGTTGTCACAGGGGAGGCTCAGCCCCAGCATTTT. The gene calls are TRBV29-1 and TRBJ1-5; 7 bases match TRBD1. Germline CDR1 SQVTM, CDR2 ANQGSEA. This CDR3 has 13 amino acids. With V trimmed by 4 bases and J by 6 bases, 6 bases remained unmatched.

This clone was observed once. J is TRBJ1-2 and V is TRBV19; 7 bases agree with TRBD1. The length of the CDR3 is 15 residues. The V and J ends lost 5 bases and 2 bases, in that order; junction bases with no gene match: 8. Germline values: CDR1 LNHDA, CDR2 SQIVND (reference sequence). The CDR3 reads CASSPRQGMNYGYTF. The CDR3 bases are TGTGCCAGTAGTCCGAGACAGGGAATGAACTATGGCTACACCTTC.

The V and J genes are TRBV5-5 and TRBJ2-7, with TRBD2 matching 13 bases. V lost 4 bases, J lost 7 bases, and 5 bases stayed unmatched. This CDR3 has 14 amino acids. Germline assignment: CDR1 SGHKS and CDR2 YYEKEE (reference sequence). CDR3 DNA: TGTGCCAGCAGCCGGACTAGCGGGAGAGGGGAGCAGTACTTC. This encodes CASSRTSGRGEQYF.

The chain employs TRBV18 and TRBJ2-5; D may be TRBD1 (6 bases). Germline CDR1 is KGHSH and CDR2 is LQKENI. The CDR3 covers 15 residues. With 1 base removed from V and 4 bases from J, the gap between germline ends came to 13 bases. This CDR3 reads CASSPLAGERETQYF. The CDR3 coding sequence is TGTGCCAGCTCACCACTGGCAGGGGAAAGAGAGACCCAGTACTTC. The variable domain in full, with the rest retrieved from reference TRBV18 and TRBJ2-5, is NAGVMQNPRHLVRRRGQEARLRCSPMKGHSHVYWYRQLPEEGLKFMVYLQKENIIDESGMPKERFSAEFPKEGPSILRIQQVVRGDSAAYFCASSPLAGERETQYFGPGTRLLVL.

The chain recombines TRBV28 with TRBJ1-3; D ambiguous. Trimming removed 5 bases at V and 4 bases at J, with 9 bases between. CDR3 length: 13 residues. From germline, CDR1 is MDHEN and CDR2 SYDVKM. The CDR3 bases are TGTGCCAGCAGTCGCGGAGACGGAAACACCATATATTTT. It encodes CASSRGDGNTIYF. Full variable domain (rest looked up from reference TRBV28 and TRBJ1-3): DVKVTQSSRYLVKRTGEKVFLECVQDMDHENMFWYRQDPGLGLRLIYFSYDVKMKEKGDIPEGYSVSREKKERFSLILESASTNQTSMYLCASSRGDGNTIYFGEGSWLTVV.

J is TRBJ2-2 and V is TRBV9, with a tentative D call TRBD2 (6 bases). The CDR3 runs to 14 residues. Trimming cost V 2 bases and J 5 bases, with 10 bases left between them. Per the germline V gene, CDR1 is SGDLS and CDR2 is YYNGEE. The CDR3 DNA follows: TGTGCCAGCAGCGTTGGAGGGAGAACCGGGGAGCTGTTTTTT. Translated: CASSVGGRTGELFF. Based on the CDR3 plus reference TRBV9 and TRBJ2-2, the full variable domain is DSGVTQTPKHLITATGQRVTLRCSPRSGDLSVYWYQQSLDQGLQFLIQYYNGEERAKGNILERFSAQQFPDLHSELNLSSLELGDSALYFCASSVGGRTGELFFGEGSRLTVL.

V is TRBV6-2 or TRBV6-3 and J is TRBJ1-5, with a possible D match to TRBD1 (5 bases). The ends were cut back, 0 bases at V and 4 bases at J, with 7 bases in the middle. This CDR3 region has 14 residues. Germline-derived CDR1 and CDR2 are MNHEY and SVGEGT. The CDR3: CASSYSSGNQPQHF. In DNA, the CDR3 is TGTGCCAGCAGTTACTCGTCAGGGAATCAGCCCCAGCATTTT.

This clone turned up a few times. This specimen includes other DNA sequences encoding the same CDR3. The rearrangement links TRBV27 to TRBJ1-2; 12 nucleotides agree with TRBD1. Germline CDR1 MNHEY, CDR2 SMNVEV (reference sequence). The V gene end was trimmed by 2 bases and the J gene end by 2 bases; junction bases not matched to a gene: 3. This CDR3 has 16 residues. The CDR3 nucleotides are TGTGCCAGCAGTTTAGGGACAGGGGGCGCGAACTATGGCTACACCTTC. This gives the protein CASSLGTGGANYGYTF.

This clone was detected a few times. This chain uses TRBV24-1 with TRBJ2-3; possible D gene TRBD2, 6 bases. Trimming removed 10 bases from V and 3 bases from J, with 22 bases in between. CDR3 size: 16 residues. Germline CDR1 KGHDR, CDR2 SFDVKD. The CDR3 here is CATQAPGAGKTDTQYF. CDR3 DNA sequence: TGTGCCACTCAGGCTCCGGGTGCGGGAAAAACAGATACGCAGTATTTT.

The chain joins TRBV11-3 to TRBJ2-5; 11 bases align to TRBD2. The V segment lost 3 bases and the J segment 5 bases; nucleotides outside the gene matches: 5. CDR1 is SGHNT, CDR2 YENEEA, per germline. This CDR3 is 15 amino acids long. CDR3 loop: CASSFSGRAGETQYF. CDR3 nucleotide sequence: TGTGCCAGCAGCTTTAGCGGGAGGGCCGGGGAGACCCAGTACTTC.

The chain is built from TRBV11-1 and TRBJ1-2, with D maybe TRBD1 (5 bases). V lost 0 bases to trimming and J lost 1 base, with 6 bases between them. Germline V lookup: CDR1 SGHAT, CDR2 FQDESV (reference sequence). This CDR3 has 14 amino acids. CDR3 region: CASSLAQGNYGYTF. In DNA form, the CDR3 reads TGTGCCAGCAGCTTAGCCCAGGGTAACTATGGCTACACCTTC. Full variable domain (rest looked up from reference TRBV11-1 and TRBJ1-2): EAEVAQSPRYKITEKSQAVAFWCDPISGHATLYWYRQILGQGPELLVQFQDESVVDDSQLPKDRFSAERLKGVDSTLKIQPAELGDSAMYLCASSLAQGNYGYTFGSGTRLTVV.

The chain combines TRBV4-3 with TRBJ2-3; D is ambiguous. The germline gives CDR1 LGHNA, CDR2 YSLEER. CDR3 length: 15 residues. V lost 0 bases and J lost 1, with 8 bases in between. CDR3: CASSQEWLGTDTQYF. The CDR3 DNA reads TGCGCCAGCAGCCAAGAATGGCTCGGCACAGATACGCAGTATTTT.

The chain employs TRBV24-1 and TRBJ2-3; D possibly corresponds to TRBD1 (7 bases). This CDR3 spans 14 amino acids. The germline V gene has CDR1 KGHDR and CDR2 SFDVKD. Between the trimmed V and J ends, which lost 4 bases and 5 bases, there was a span of 12 bases. The CDR3 is CATSEAGQLDTQYF. The CDR3, as DNA: TGTGCCACCAGTGAGGCGGGACAGTTAGATACGCAGTATTTT.

This rearrangement joins TRBV28 to TRBJ1-1; tentative D call: TRBD1 (5 bases). The V gene's germline CDR1 is MDHEN and CDR2 SYDVKM. The V gene lost 4 bases and the J gene lost 2 bases, with 20 bases spanning the gap. The CDR3 consists of 17 residues. The CDR3 is CASSSTKGPGVNTEAFF. CDR3 in DNA: TGTGCCAGCAGTTCCACGAAAGGCCCGGGGGTCAACACTGAAGCTTTCTTT.

The chain has TRBV28 and TRBJ2-7; 11 bases map to TRBD2. The ends lost 4 bases at V and 4 bases at J; junction bases unmatched: 6. Germline V CDR1 and CDR2: MDHEN, SYDVKM. The CDR3 is 15 amino acids. CDR3 loop: CASSSGTSGKYEQYF. In nucleotides, the CDR3 is TGTGCCAGCAGTTCCGGGACTAGCGGTAAATACGAGCAGTACTTC.

This chain joins TRBV7-2 and TRBJ1-5, with a weak D call TRBD1 (5 bases). The germline CDR1 and CDR2 sequences are SGHTA and FQGNSA. The CDR3 runs to 14 residues. The V end lost 4 bases, the J end lost 0 bases, and 7 bases lay between the germline ends. The CDR3, as DNA: TGTGCCAGCAGCTATGACAGTAGCAATCAGCCCCAGCATTTT. Its protein product is CASSYDSSNQPQHF.

The V and J genes are TRBV19 and TRBJ1-2; tentatively, D is TRBD1 (5 bases). Germline V lookup: CDR1 LNHDA, CDR2 SQIVND (reference sequence). The CDR3 runs 15 residues. V was shortened by 1 base and J by 5 bases, with 14 bases between the two germline ends. The CDR3 DNA is TGTGCCAGTAGTATAGGCGGCCGGGCAGGGTATGGCTACACCTTC. Its translation is CASSIGGRAGYGYTF.

The chain is built from TRBV6-2 or TRBV6-3 and TRBJ2-3; TRBD1 matches at 8 bases. The CDR3 has 15 residues. Trimming took 5 bases from V and 1 from J; bases not matched to a gene: 5. Germline assignment: CDR1 MNHEY and CDR2 SVGEGT. This chain's CDR3 is CASSHLDRGTDTQYF. The CDR3 region has the DNA TGTGCCAGCAGTCACCTGGACAGGGGCACAGATACGCAGTATTTT.

This clone appeared once. The genes are TRBV4-1 and TRBJ1-6, with TRBD1 identical over 9 bases. The CDR3 length is 16 residues. Trimming cost V 0 bases and J 10 bases; bases outside gene matches: 7. Germline-derived CDR1 and CDR2 are MGHRA and YSYEKL. The CDR3 DNA reads TGCGCCAGCAGCCAAGATCCACAGGGGGCATGGTCACCCCTCCACTTT. It codes for CASSQDPQGAWSPLHF.